This is a list of T cell receptor beta chains from one sample in a study of a mutant IDH1 vaccine in newly diagnosed glioma. Sequencing used immunoSEQ multiplex PCR; TCRdb keeps in-frame clones, though not all of them. The repertoire has under 65,000 clones, 70% to 80% of them found once; the top ten carry less than 2%. The sample consisted of PBMCs, taken from a glioma patient treated with radiotherapy, temozolomide or both. All receptors derive from a woman aged 40 to 50 with glioma. CDR3s include the opening cysteine and the closing phenylalanine or tryptophan. A D gene is named only where the DNA matches it firmly. Part of the rows lack a size; the others show once, few, many or a class for expanded clones.

>TRBV7-2|TRBJ2-3|TRBD2|NA
TGTGCCAGCGCCTTAGCGGGGGGGCCGTCAGATACGCAGTATTTT
CASALAGGPSDTQYF
>TRBV7-9|TRBJ1-6|TRBD1|NA
TGTGCCAGCGGCCAATGGGACAGCATTAATTCACCCCTCCACTTT
CASGQWDSINSPLHF
>TRBV11-2|TRBJ1-1|NA|NA
TGTGCCAGCAGCTTAGGTTGGGTCCAGGGTCTAGCTTTCTTT
CASSLGWVQGLAFF
>TRBV19|TRBJ2-7|NA|NA
TGTGCCAGTAGTCCGCGGGCGGCGGACTACGAGCAGTACTTC
CASSPRAADYEQYF
>TRBV9|TRBJ1-1|TRBD1|medium-sized
TGTGCCAGCAGCGTAACCGGGACAGGTGAAGCTTTCTTT
CASSVTGTGEAFF
>TRBV5-1|TRBJ2-6|NA|few
TGCGCCAGCAGCAGGTCTACTGGGGCCAACGTCCTGACTTTC
CASSRSTGANVLTF
>TRBV9|TRBJ2-1|NA|once
TGTGCCAGCAGCGGAGGGTTGGGCTCCTACAATGAGCAGTTCTTC
CASSGGLGSYNEQFF
>TRBV10-3|TRBJ2-6|NA|NA
TGTGCCATCAGACCGATCCGGGGCGCTGGGGCCAACGTCCTGACTTTC
CAIRPIRGAGANVLTF
>TRBV9|TRBJ1-4|NA|NA
TGTGCCAGCAGCGTAGGTGGGGGAACTAATGAAAAACTGTTTTTT
CASSVGGGTNEKLFF
>TRBV2|TRBJ1-1|NA|few
TGTGCCAGCATGGTGGGCTTGGGCACTGAAGCTTTCTTT
CASMVGLGTEAFF
>TRBV25-1|TRBJ2-1|NA|medium-sized
TGTGCCAGCAGTGATTTGGGGACGGGGGGCTCAGACAATGAGCAGTTCTTC
CASSDLGTGGSDNEQFF
>TRBV7-9|TRBJ1-4|NA|NA
TGTGCCAGCAGCTCCCAGGCTGAAAAACTGTTTTTT
CASSSQAEKLFF
>TRBV4-1|TRBJ2-2|TRBD2|NA
TGCGCCAGCAGCCAAGCTAGCGGGGGGGCCCCGAACACCGGGGAGCTGTTTTTT
CASSQASGGAPNTGELFF
>TRBV10-3|TRBJ1-1|TRBD1|few
TGTGCCATCAGTGAGACAGGGGTAGACACTGAAGCTTTCTTT
CAISETGVDTEAFF
>TRBV29-1|TRBJ2-5|NA|NA
TGCAGCGTTGAAGAAGGGAAAGGGGTCCAAGAGACCCAGTACTTC
CSVEEGKGVQETQYF
>TRBV7-2|TRBJ1-2|TRBD1|NA
TGTGCCAGCAGCCTCATGTTGGGACAGGGTCGGGGCTACACCTTC
CASSLMLGQGRGYTF
>TRBV19|TRBJ1-5|TRBD1|NA
TGTGCCAGTAGCCTCCGACAGGGGAAGAATCAGCCCCAGCATTTT
CASSLRQGKNQPQHF
>TRBV13|TRBJ1-4|NA|NA
TGTGCCAGCAGCTTAAGCTCCCCTAATGAAAAACTGTTTTTT
CASSLSSPNEKLFF
>TRBV29-1|TRBJ2-7|NA|NA
TGCAGCGTTCGGGCCGCGGGACACTTAAGCTACGAGCAGTACTTC
CSVRAAGHLSYEQYF
>TRBV9|TRBJ1-6|NA|NA
TGTGCCTCGGCAGGAGGGGGGCGAGGGAATTCACCCCTCCACTTT
CASAGGGRGNSPLHF
>TRBV18|TRBJ2-5|NA|NA
TGTGCCAGCTCAGCAAAGGCCCAAGAGACCCAGTACTTC
CASSAKAQETQYF
>TRBV29-1|TRBJ1-2|TRBD1|NA
TGCAGCGTCCGGACAGGGGATAACTATGGCTACACCTTC
CSVRTGDNYGYTF
>TRBV6-5|TRBJ1-1|TRBD1|few
TGTGCCAGCACCAAGGGGACAGGGCACACTGAAGCTTTCTTT
CASTKGTGHTEAFF
>TRBV11-2|TRBJ2-1|NA|NA
TGTGCCAGCAGCTTAGTCGGGGGGCCTTACAATGAGCAGTTCTTC
CASSLVGGPYNEQFF
>TRBV29-1|TRBJ1-3|NA|NA
TGCAGCGCTGCAGTTGCGGGAAACACCATATATTTT
CSAAVAGNTIYF
>TRBV19|TRBJ1-1|TRBD1|NA
TGTGCCAGTAGGGAGGGACAGGGTTTGAACACTGAAGCTTTCTTT
CASREGQGLNTEAFF
>TRBV4-3|TRBJ1-2|NA|NA
TGCGCCAGCAGCCAAGCCCCGGACAGCTATGGCTACACCTTC
CASSQAPDSYGYTF
>TRBV27|TRBJ1-5|NA|NA
TGTGCCAGCACGCCACGCCCAGGCCTGGGGGCCCAGCATTTT
CASTPRPGLGAQHF
>TRBV4-1|TRBJ1-6|NA|NA
TGCGCCAGCAGCCAACCGGTCTCCTATAATTCACCCCTCCACTTT
CASSQPVSYNSPLHF
>TRBV27|TRBJ1-1|NA|NA
TGTGCCAGCAGTTTAGACGGACGGTACACTGAAGCTTTCTTT
CASSLDGRYTEAFF
>TRBV30|TRBJ1-2|TRBD1|once
TGTGCCTGGAGATCACACTCAGGGGGCGTCGATGGCTACACCTTC
CAWRSHSGGVDGYTF
>TRBV2|TRBJ2-2|TRBD2|NA
TGTGCCAGCAGTTCCGCGGGGGGGCTTAACGGGGAGCTGTTTTTT
CASSSAGGLNGELFF
>TRBV4-1|TRBJ1-4|TRBD1|NA
TGCGCCAGCAGCCAAGTCCCCGGACAGGTAAATGAAAAACTGTTTTTT
CASSQVPGQVNEKLFF
>TRBV29-1|TRBJ1-1|NA|NA
TGCAGCGTTGAGGCGACTGATTTTGAAGCTTTCTTT
CSVEATDFEAFF
>TRBV6-9|TRBJ1-5|NA|few
TGTGCCAGCAGACCTCGTGATGAGCGGAATCAGCCCCAGCATTTT
CASRPRDERNQPQHF
>TRBV30|TRBJ1-2|NA|NA
TGTGCCTGGAGTGGGACGGGAGGTCTCAGCTATGGCTACACCTTC
CAWSGTGGLSYGYTF
>TRBV18|TRBJ2-7|NA|once
TGTGCCAGCTCACCCTTAACCGCCACCAAGCTTCTTTCCAACTACGAGCAGTACTTC
CASSPLTATKLLSNYEQYF
>TRBV7-9|TRBJ2-7|NA|NA
TGTGCCAGCGTTCCGGATTCCTACGAGCAGTACTTC
CASVPDSYEQYF
>TRBV4-1|TRBJ2-3|TRBD1|NA
TGCGCCAGCAGCCTGACAGGGTATGTCACAGATACGCAGTATTTT
CASSLTGYVTDTQYF
>TRBV5-1|TRBJ2-3|TRBD1|NA
TGCGCCAGCAGCTTGGCGGGGACAGGGAAGGATACGCAGTATTTT
CASSLAGTGKDTQYF
>TRBV7-7|TRBJ2-3|TRBD2|NA
TGTGCTAGCAGCTTAGCTTCGCTAGCGGGGATGGATACGCAGTATTTT
CASSLASLAGMDTQYF
>TRBV7-9|TRBJ1-1|NA|NA
TGTGCCAGCAGCTTTGGGAGCCTAGCTTTCTTT
CASSFGSLAFF
>TRBV6-5|TRBJ1-5|NA|NA
TGTGCCAGCAGTTACTCATCGGGGGGAGGAAAGCCCCAGCATTTT
CASSYSSGGGKPQHF
>TRBV7-3|TRBJ2-5|NA|NA
TGTGCCAGCAGCCCCAGTGGCCGAGAAGAGACCCAGTACTTC
CASSPSGREETQYF
>TRBV5-4|TRBJ2-7|TRBD1|NA
TGTGCCAGCAGCCCGGACAGGGCCTACGAGCAGTACTTC
CASSPDRAYEQYF
>TRBV5-1|TRBJ2-7|NA|NA
TGCGCCAGCAGCTTGGGGCAATTCGGGGAGGCCTACGAGCAGTACTTC
CASSLGQFGEAYEQYF
>TRBV4-1|TRBJ1-4|TRBD1|NA
TGCGCCAGCAGCCTAGGAATGGGACAGGGGGTTGCGACTAATGAAAAACTGTTTTTT
CASSLGMGQGVATNEKLFF
>TRBV7-2|TRBJ2-3|NA|NA
TGTGCCAGCAGCTTGATAAAAACAGGGACAGATACGCAGTATTTT
CASSLIKTGTDTQYF
>TRBV9|TRBJ2-3|NA|NA
TGTGCCAGCAGCGCGACAGGAGCCACAGATACGCAGTATTTT
CASSATGATDTQYF
>TRBV5-6|TRBJ2-3|NA|NA
TGTGCCAGCAGCCTGGGGGCTAGCGGATACACAGATACGCAGTATTTT
CASSLGASGYTDTQYF
>TRBV7-9|TRBJ1-6|NA|NA
TGTGCCAGCAGCTTACTCGGCAGGGTTGATTCACCCCTCCACTTT
CASSLLGRVDSPLHF
>TRBV5-1|TRBJ1-4|TRBD1|NA
TGCGCCAGCAGCACGGGGACAGGGGGTGAAAAACTGTTTTTT
CASSTGTGGEKLFF
>TRBV6-1|TRBJ1-2|TRBD1|NA
TGTGCCAGCAGTCCCCGTGAGGGGGCTTGGTATGGCTACACCTTC
CASSPREGAWYGYTF
>TRBV19|TRBJ2-3|TRBD1|NA
TGTGCCAGTAGTATCGGGCAGGGGGCAGATACGCAGTATTTT
CASSIGQGADTQYF
>TRBV2|TRBJ1-3|NA|few
TGTGCCAGCAGTGAAGCCAACACCATATATTTT
CASSEANTIYF
>TRBV6-5|TRBJ1-5|NA|NA
TGTGCCAGCAGTACACGAGAAGAACAGCCCCAGCATTTT
CASSTREEQPQHF
>TRBV5-6|TRBJ1-2|NA|once
TGTGCCAGCAGCTTGCTGTTCGGGCCCGGCTACACCTTC
CASSLLFGPGYTF